Sequencing of this TCR beta chain was carried out in a study of radiation and T cells in renal cell carcinoma. Study outcomes and limitations: In blood, top tumor clones expanded by 2 weeks, shrinking by 4.

Time point in this sample: blood 4 weeks post-SBRT, at nephrectomy. Described treatment: 15 Gy SBRT to primary tumor, nephrectomy 4 weeks later. Nephrectomy followed 15 Gy stereotactic body radiation by 4 weeks. The patient's renal cell carcinoma had clear cell pathology. In the case of this clone: Its antigen is unknown.

Germline CDR1 reads LNHDA; CDR2 reads SQIVND (reference sequence). V lost 6 bases and J lost 6, with 11 bases in between. This CDR3 has 12 residues. The data were produced by immunoSEQ multiplex PCR, yet TCRdb's version contains in-frame clones alone and is incomplete. The sample holds over 120,000 clones; approximately 86% are singletons and the top ten take around 17%. Sequencing used blood, obtained from a patient whose treatment included radiotherapy and nephrectomy. The clonotype was recovered from a woman aged 45-59 years with renal cell carcinoma. The chain joins TRBV19 to TRBJ1-1; no firm D call. Here the CDR3 DNA reads TGTGCCAGTAGCCCTTGGGATTCTGAAGCTTTCTTT. This encodes CASSPWDSEAFF. Supplemented by reference TRBV19 and TRBJ1-1, the full variable domain reads DGGITQSPKYLFRKEGQNVTLSCEQNLNHDAMYWYRQDPGQGLRLIYYSQIVNDFQKGDIAEGYSVSREKKESFPLTVTSAQKNPTAFYLCASSPWDSEAFFGQGTRLTVV.